A single sample gave rise to the 9 T cell receptor beta chains below, sequenced in a study of cytomegalovirus exposure and HLA in healthy donors. Primers: 60 Vbeta forward and 13 Jbeta reverse. This table comes from immunoSEQ multiplex PCR, and its TCRdb copy is limited to in-frame clones, with some not included. The table records 100,000 or so clones, roughly two thirds of them present only once. What was sequenced was PBMCs. The source of these receptors is a man aged 25 to 40 in good health and CMV-seronegative.

The chain couples TRBV19 to TRBJ2-1; D perhaps matches TRBD1 (6 bases). The CDR3 length is 14 residues. The germline V gene encodes CDR1 LNHDA and CDR2 SQIVND (reference sequence). Trimming stripped 5 bases from V and 5 bases from J, with 13 bases between. CDR3 in amino acids: CASSAQGAHNEQFF. CDR3 nucleotides: TGTGCCAGTAGTGCACAGGGTGCCCACAATGAGCAGTTCTTC.

This clone was counted a few times. This chain connects TRBV7-9 to TRBJ2-1, with D hard to call. The germline V and J ends were trimmed by 6 bases and 8 bases, with 8 bases remaining between them. CDR1 and CDR2 (germline): SEHNR, FQNEAQ (reference sequence). The CDR3 sequence is 11 residues long. The CDR3 is CASRLRDEQFF. CDR3 DNA sequence: TGTGCCAGCAGACTCCGCGATGAGCAGTTCTTC.

The CDR3 loop reads CASSPIVTDTQYF. CDR3 nucleotides: TGTGCCAGCAGCCCAATAGTCACAGATACGCAGTATTTT. The chain is built from TRBV7-2 and TRBJ2-3; no reliable D call. The CDR3 sequence is 13 residues long. Germline loops: CDR1 SGHTA, CDR2 FQGNSA. Trimming took off 5 bases at V and 2 bases at J, with 8 bases between the two ends.

This clone was detected only a few times. The chain employs TRBV5-1 and TRBJ2-1; a possible D gene is TRBD2 (6 bases). Trimming left V 1 base short and J 0 bases short, with 14 bases between. The CDR3 is made up of 17 amino acids. The V gene's germline CDR1 is SGHRS and CDR2 YFSETQ. The CDR3 sequence: CASSLMGTPSSYNEQFF. The CDR3 region has the DNA TGCGCCAGCAGCTTGATGGGGACTCCCAGCTCCTACAATGAGCAGTTCTTC.

V is TRBV29-1 and J is TRBJ2-3; 7 positions agree with TRBD2. Per germline, CDR1 SQVTM and CDR2 ANQGSEA. The CDR3 consists of 16 residues. V shed 2 bases, J shed 3 bases, and the junction held 11 bases outside the gene matches. The CDR3 is CSVELLATSMTDTQYF. The CDR3 DNA follows: TGCAGCGTTGAACTTCTAGCGACTAGCATGACAGATACGCAGTATTTT.

The rearrangement uses TRBV5-1 and TRBJ2-5, with TRBD1 as a possible D gene (6 bases). Trimming left V 0 bases short and J 11 bases short, with 14 bases between. Germline V gene lookup returns CDR1 SGHRS and CDR2 YFSETQ. The CDR3 covers 13 residues. The CDR3 here is CASSLGSSTGQYF. In DNA, the CDR3 is TGCGCCAGCAGCTTGGGAAGCAGTACAGGGCAGTACTTC.

The chain couples TRBV30 to TRBJ1-4; 7 bases are shared with TRBD1. This CDR3 comprises 14 residues. Germline CDR1 reads GTSNPN; CDR2 reads SVGIG (reference sequence). V was clipped by 0 bases and J by 8 bases; unmatched bases: 6. The CDR3 sequence is CAWSVEGAREKLFF. CDR3 in DNA: TGTGCCTGGAGTGTGGAGGGGGCTCGGGAAAAACTGTTTTTT.

Details on this clone: No conserved phenylalanine or tryptophan is present at the end of the CDR3, so a read error is the likely explanation. The rearrangement joins TRBV19 to TRBJ1-1; TRBD1 matches 7 bases. The CDR3 has 16 amino acids. Germline V gives CDR1 LNHDA, CDR2 SQIVND (reference sequence). The V and J ends lost 5 bases and 4 bases, in that order; junction bases with no gene match: 13. In DNA, the CDR3 is TGTGCCAGTAGTCCATCGCAGGGGGATTGGATCACTGAAGCTTTCCTT. Residues: CASSPSQGDWITEAFL.

The V call is TRBV7-9, the J call TRBJ2-5, with TRBD1 as a possible D gene (7 bases). In germline, CDR1 is SEHNR, CDR2 FQNEAQ (reference sequence). This CDR3 region has 16 residues. Trimming shortened V by 0 bases and J by 4 bases, and 15 bases separated the two germline ends. The CDR3 loop is CASSLAEGAHSETQYF. Here the CDR3 DNA reads TGTGCCAGCAGCTTAGCGGAGGGGGCGCACTCAGAGACCCAGTACTTC.